The 23 T cell receptor beta chains in this list originate from one sample, sequenced in a study of T-cell reconstitution after alpha-beta-depleted transplantation in children. Preparing the TCRbeta library involved the use of unique molecular identifiers. TCRdb passed the PCR reads through MiXCR, listing each CDR3 protein once. The sample carries a few hundred thousand distinct CDR3 sequences, roughly 30% recorded once. This material consisted of PBMCs, taken before TCRalphabeta/CD19-depleted stem cell transplant. These receptors were obtained from a boy under three years old with Wiskott-Aldrich syndrome, due to receive a stem cell transplant.

A few counts support this clonotype. V and J are TRBV5-5 and TRBJ1-2; 10 nucleotides match TRBD1. CDR1 is SGHKS, CDR2 YYEKEE, per germline (reference sequence). The J segment lost 2 bases and the V segment lost 4 bases, leaving 5 bases of the junction unmatched. The CDR3 length is 15 residues. CDR3: CASSPRTGGNYGYTF. DNA of the CDR3: TGTGCCAGCAGCCCACGGACAGGGGGGAACTATGGCTACACCTTC.

The chain employs TRBV27 and TRBJ2-1, with a possible D match to TRBD2 (5 bases). With 6 bases removed from V and 0 bases from J, the gap between germline ends came to 12 bases. CDR1 and CDR2 from the germline V gene are MNHEY and SMNVEV (reference sequence). The CDR3 is 15 amino acids. CDR3 region: CASRSVGSSYNEQFF. For the CDR3, the DNA is TGTGCCAGCAGATCCGTGGGGAGCTCCTACAATGAGCAGTTCTTC.

The chain employs TRBV29-1 and TRBJ2-7, with a tentative D call TRBD1 (5 bases). V lost 2 bases, J lost 1 base, and 9 bases lay in between. CDR3 size: 13 residues. Germline loops: CDR1 SQVTM, CDR2 ANQGSEA. CDR3 bases: TGCAGCGTTGAAAGTGACAGTTCCTACGAGCAGTACTTC. Amino acid sequence: CSVESDSSYEQYF.

This chain connects TRBV5-1 to TRBJ2-3; 8 bases match TRBD2. This CDR3 has 16 residues. V lost 2 bases, J lost 5 bases, and 10 bases stayed unmatched. The germline CDR1 and CDR2 sequences are SGHRS and YFSETQ. The CDR3 sequence is CASSFLRSGRGDTQYF. DNA for the CDR3: TGCGCCAGCAGCTTTCTCCGGAGCGGGAGAGGAGATACGCAGTATTTT.

The chain uses TRBV28 and TRBJ2-5; possibly TRBD2 for D (6 bases). The CDR3 contains 12 residues. Germline values: CDR1 MDHEN, CDR2 SYDVKM. V was shortened by 4 bases and J by 8 bases, with 11 bases between the two germline ends. CDR3 region: CASSSGVFTQYF. Here the CDR3 DNA reads TGTGCCAGCAGTTCGGGGGTTTTTACCCAGTACTTC.

This clonotype was seen a few times. V gene TRBV11-2 combines with J gene TRBJ2-3; TRBD2 aligns across 7 bases. This CDR3 has 14 amino acids. Germline values: CDR1 SGHAT, CDR2 FQNNGV. V lost 8 bases and J lost 2; bases outside the gene matches: 7. DNA for the CDR3: TGTGCCAGCCTCAGAGGGAGGGTCACAGATACGCAGTATTTT. Translated, it gives CASLRGRVTDTQYF.

This clonotype appeared many times. The V gene is TRBV5-1, the J gene TRBJ2-3; no definite D call. Trimming removed 1 base at V and 1 base at J, with 7 bases between. Germline CDR1 reads SGHRS; CDR2 reads YFSETQ. The CDR3 loop spans 14 amino acids. The DNA for the CDR3 is TGCGCCAGCAGCTTGTATGGGGGCACAGATACGCAGTATTTT. Translated, it gives CASSLYGGTDTQYF.

The V gene is TRBV15, the J gene TRBJ2-7, with TRBD2 identical over 10 bases. The trim removed 5 bases at V and 1 base at J, leaving 11 bases unmatched. From germline, CDR1 is LNHNV and CDR2 YYDKDF (reference sequence). The CDR3 loop spans 17 amino acids. CDR3 region: CATSSISGLAVSYEQYF. The CDR3 DNA reads TGTGCCACCAGCTCCATTAGCGGACTAGCGGTTTCCTACGAGCAGTACTTC.

This clonotype was seen more than once but under ten times. The J gene is TRBJ2-3, the V gene TRBV9, with D hard to call. Trimming left V 0 bases short and J 4 bases short, with 12 bases between. The germline gives CDR1 SGDLS, CDR2 YYNGEE. The CDR3 sequence is 15 residues long. The CDR3 sequence: CASSVGARSADTQYF. CDR3 nucleotides: TGTGCCAGCAGCGTAGGGGCTAGGTCGGCAGATACGCAGTATTTT.

The rearrangement joins TRBV5-1 to TRBJ1-1; TRBD1 agrees at 11 bases. With 1 base clipped from V and 4 bases from J, the junction kept 6 bases outside the gene matches. Germline V lookup: CDR1 SGHRS, CDR2 YFSETQ. This CDR3 region has 16 residues. CDR3 coding DNA: TGCGCCAGCAGCTTGAGGACAGGGGGCCGTATCACTGAAGCTTTCTTT. Its translation: CASSLRTGGRITEAFF.

A few counts support this clonotype. The chain joins TRBV7-2 to TRBJ2-7; 16 bases line up with TRBD2. The CDR3 contains 17 residues. Germline CDR1 SGHTA, CDR2 FQGNSA. V lost 5 bases to trimming and J lost 4 bases; unmatched junction nucleotides: 8. For the CDR3, the DNA is TGTGCCAGCAGCCGCCTCCCGGGACTAGCGGGAGGGTACGAGCAGTACTTC. Protein product: CASSRLPGLAGGYEQYF.

The chain has TRBV6-1 and TRBJ2-7; 7 bases are shared with TRBD1. The germline V gene has CDR1 MNHNS and CDR2 SASEGT. The CDR3 is made up of 14 amino acids. V trimming: 7 bases; J trimming: 2 bases; junction bases outside the gene matches: 8. CDR3 nucleotides: TGTGCCAGCACGAGGGGGCCTCTTCCCTACGAGCAGTACTTC. Residues: CASTRGPLPYEQYF.

The chain couples TRBV21-1 to TRBJ2-5; TRBD1, the table's D call, was not compared with the DNA. TRBV21-1 is deemed a pseudogene. There are 15 residues in the CDR3. The CDR3 is CASSTRETGQETQYF. In DNA, the CDR3 is TGTGCCAGCAGTACTAGAGAGACAGGCCAAGAGACCCAGTACTTC.

Only a few counts were recorded for this clonotype. The CDR3 bases are TGTGCCAGCAGTATGACAGGGGCTAATGAAAAACTGTTTTTT. Protein product: CASSMTGANEKLFF. The chain employs TRBV28 and TRBJ1-4; 8 bases map to TRBD1. Trimming took 5 bases from V and 3 from J; bases not matched to a gene: 2. CDR3 size: 14 residues. The germline V gene has CDR1 MDHEN and CDR2 SYDVKM.

V usage is TRBV5-1 and J usage is TRBJ2-5; no firm D call. The germline V and J ends were trimmed by 3 bases and 0 bases, with 9 bases remaining between them. The germline gives CDR1 SGHRS, CDR2 YFSETQ. CDR3 size: 14 residues. The CDR3 protein is CASSSGRNQETQYF. Here the CDR3 DNA reads TGCGCCAGCAGCTCCGGACGGAACCAAGAGACCCAGTACTTC.

This clonotype was observed a few times. This chain connects TRBV20-1 to TRBJ1-2; D call uncertain. The germline V gene has CDR1 DFQATT and CDR2 SNEGSKA (reference sequence). V was shortened by 2 bases and J by 6 bases, with 16 bases between the two germline ends. The CDR3 covers 14 residues. The CDR3 is CSARPWPSFNGYTF. CDR3 coding DNA: TGCAGTGCTAGACCATGGCCGAGTTTTAATGGCTACACCTTC.

This clonotype was counted a few times. This sequence joins TRBV5-5 and TRBJ2-7; possible D gene TRBD2, 6 bases. Germline-derived CDR1 and CDR2 are SGHKS and YYEKEE (reference sequence). Trimming removed 4 bases from V and 6 bases from J, with 14 bases in between. There are 13 residues in the CDR3. The DNA for the CDR3 is TGTGCCAGCAGCCGGGACTCTTCGGGCGAGCAGTACTTC. Its protein product is CASSRDSSGEQYF.

This clonotype turned up a few times. This chain uses TRBV20-1 with TRBJ1-2, with D unclear. The V end lost 0 bases, the J end lost 4 bases, and 15 bases lay between the germline ends. The germline gives CDR1 DFQATT, CDR2 SNEGSKA (reference sequence). CDR3 length equals 15 residues. The CDR3 sequence is CSARDRKGSGYGYTF. The CDR3 region has the DNA TGCAGTGCTAGAGATAGGAAAGGGAGCGGCTATGGCTACACCTTC.

The CDR3 DNA reads TGTGCCAGCAGCCCATCCTTCAGTCAAGGAAACAATGAGCAGTTCTTC. It specifies CASSPSFSQGNNEQFF. This rearrangement joins TRBV3-1 to TRBJ2-1; D gene ambiguous. The V end was cut by 4 bases, the J end by 5 bases, with 18 bases between. CDR3 length: 16 residues. CDR1 LGHDT and CDR2 YNNKEL come from the germline V gene (reference sequence).

The rearrangement links TRBV4-2 to TRBJ2-5; 14 positions agree with TRBD2. Germline V lookup: CDR1 LGHNA, CDR2 YNFKEQ. V lost 4 bases, J lost 4 bases, and 14 bases stayed unmatched. The CDR3 is 19 residues long. Here the CDR3 DNA reads TGTGCCAGCAGCCTCCGACCGGGACTAGCGGGAGTTAAAGGAGAGACCCAGTACTTC. It codes for CASSLRPGLAGVKGETQYF.

At least ten counts were recorded for this clonotype. The genes are TRBV20-1 and TRBJ2-1, with a possible D match to TRBD1 (6 bases). CDR1 is DFQATT, CDR2 SNEGSKA, per germline (reference sequence). The CDR3 runs to 14 residues. The V end lost 4 bases, the J end lost 0 bases, and 10 bases lay between the germline ends. In DNA form, the CDR3 reads TGCAGTGCTACAGGGGAAAGCTCCTACAATGAGCAGTTCTTC. Encoded protein: CSATGESSYNEQFF.

The chain employs TRBV20-1 and TRBJ2-1, with TRBD2 as a possible D gene (5 bases). V gave up 0 bases and J gave up 8 bases, with 11 bases separating them. The CDR3 runs 13 residues. Germline CDR1 and CDR2: DFQATT and SNEGSKA (reference sequence). The CDR3 here is CSARDPPADEQFF. DNA of the CDR3: TGCAGTGCTAGAGATCCCCCAGCGGATGAGCAGTTCTTC.

V is TRBV4-1 and J is TRBJ2-3; TRBD2 matches 13 bases. The ends lost 0 bases at V and 4 bases at J; junction bases unmatched: 13. This CDR3 comprises 20 residues. The germline gives CDR1 MGHRA, CDR2 YSYEKL. The CDR3 bases are TGCGCCAGCAGCCAAGATCGTGTACTAGCGGGAGGGCCGGAAGCAGATACGCAGTATTTT. It encodes CASSQDRVLAGGPEADTQYF.